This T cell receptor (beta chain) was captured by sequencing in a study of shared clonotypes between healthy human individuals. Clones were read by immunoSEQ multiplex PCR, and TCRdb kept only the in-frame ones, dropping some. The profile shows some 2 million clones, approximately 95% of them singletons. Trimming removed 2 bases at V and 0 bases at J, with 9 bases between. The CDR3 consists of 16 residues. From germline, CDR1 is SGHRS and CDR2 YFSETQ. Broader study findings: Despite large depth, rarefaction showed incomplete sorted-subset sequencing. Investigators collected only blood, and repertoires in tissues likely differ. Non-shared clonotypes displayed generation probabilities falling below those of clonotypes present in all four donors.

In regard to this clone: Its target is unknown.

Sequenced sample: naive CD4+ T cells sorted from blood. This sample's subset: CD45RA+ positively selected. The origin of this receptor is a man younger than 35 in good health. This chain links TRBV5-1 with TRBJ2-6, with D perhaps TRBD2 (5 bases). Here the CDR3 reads CASSLSGNSGANVLTF. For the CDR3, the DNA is TGCGCCAGCAGCTTATCGGGGAACTCTGGGGCCAACGTCCTGACTTTC.